These T cell receptor beta chains were read from a single sample in a study of T cell repertoires in ileal Crohn's disease. TCRdb's copy holds only in-frame clones and misses some; the assay was immunoSEQ multiplex PCR. The top ten hold approximately 4.8% of the sample, which has 8,000 to 9,500 clones, around 81% seen once. Sequenced sample: ileal tissue. The receptors originated from an adult with Crohn's disease. Each CDR3 is given with its conserved first and last residue. D genes are given only for firm matches. Part of the rows lack a size; the others show once, few, many or a class for expanded clones.

TRBD2 | TRBJ2-2 | TRBV4-2 | . | CASSQDLGASGYTGELFF | TGTGCCAGCAGCCAAGATTTGGGGGCTAGCGGGTACACCGGGGAGCTGTTTTTT
TRBD2 | TRBJ2-3 | TRBV27 | . | CASSFGAGGADTQYF | TGTGCCAGCAGTTTTGGAGCGGGGGGCGCAGATACGCAGTATTTT
. | TRBJ1-3 | TRBV29-1 | . | CSGSGGVSGNTIYF | TGCAGCGGATCGGGGGGGGTTTCTGGAAACACCATATATTTT
. | TRBJ1-1 | TRBV5-1 | . | CASSLVRQNTEAFF | TGCGCCAGCAGCTTGGTACGACAGAACACTGAAGCTTTCTTT
. | TRBJ2-7 | TRBV5-1 | . | CASSLGRAGRSEQYF | TGCGCCAGCAGCTTGGGGAGGGCAGGGAGGAGCGAGCAGTACTTC
TRBD1 | TRBJ1-2 | TRBV27 | . | CASSLSPNRGRNYGYTF | TGTGCCAGCAGTTTATCGCCGAACAGGGGGCGCAACTATGGCTACACCTTC
TRBD1 | TRBJ1-2 | TRBV6-5 | . | CASSADRAVVYGYTF | TGTGCCAGCAGTGCTGACAGGGCGGTAGTCTATGGCTACACCTTC
. | TRBJ1-5 | TRBV5-1 | . | CASSFSQGGPQPQHF | TGCGCCAGCAGCTTCAGTCAGGGAGGTCCCCAGCCCCAGCATTTT
. | TRBJ2-6 | TRBV5-4 | . | CASSKGFSGANVLTF | TGTGCCAGCAGCAAGGGGTTTTCTGGGGCCAACGTCCTGACTTTC
TRBD1 | TRBJ1-1 | TRBV5-1 | few | CASSLQYRGQGMSMEAFF | TGCGCCAGCAGCCTGCAGTATAGAGGACAGGGGATGTCAATGGAAGCTTTCTTT
TRBD1 | TRBJ1-4 | TRBV11-2 | . | CASSRDRVGEKLFF | TGTGCCAGCAGCCGGGACAGGGTAGGGGAAAAACTGTTTTTT
TRBD2 | TRBJ2-3 | TRBV14 | . | CASSQPLAGALTDTQYF | TGTGCCAGCAGCCAACCCCTAGCGGGGGCTCTCACAGATACGCAGTATTTT
TRBD2 | TRBJ2-1 | TRBV11-3 | . | CASSSGGGSYNEQFF | TGTGCCAGCAGCTCTGGGGGGGGTTCCTACAATGAGCAGTTCTTC
. | TRBJ2-1 | TRBV6-6 | few | CASSYSGTLSYNEQFF | TGTGCCAGCAGTTACTCGGGGACTCTCTCCTACAATGAGCAGTTCTTC
TRBD1 | TRBJ2-1 | TRBV7-9 | . | CASSPRTGGDRNEQFF | TGTGCCAGCAGCCCTAGGACAGGGGGTGATAGGAATGAGCAGTTCTTC
TRBD2 | TRBJ2-1 | TRBV10-3 | . | CAISDLIAGGPDEQFF | TGTGCCATCAGTGACCTCATAGCGGGAGGGCCGGATGAGCAGTTCTTC
. | TRBJ1-2 | TRBV2 | . | CASSGNRIYGYTF | TGTGCCAGCAGTGGAAATAGAATCTATGGCTACACCTTC
. | TRBJ1-5 | TRBV6-1 | . | CASSETEARGNQPQHF | TGTGCCAGCAGTGAAACGGAGGCGAGGGGCAATCAGCCCCAGCATTTT
. | TRBJ1-5 | TRBV5-5 | . | CASSWGLAGAQHF | TGTGCCAGCAGCTGGGGCCTAGCGGGAGCCCAGCATTTT
TRBD1 | TRBJ1-2 | TRBV6-5 | . | CASSYDRTGNYGYTF | TGTGCCAGCAGTTACGACAGGACAGGGAACTATGGCTACACCTTC
TRBD1 | TRBJ2-5 | TRBV4-1 | . | CASSLGQSETQYF | TGCGCCAGCAGCTTGGGACAGTCCGAGACCCAGTACTTC
TRBD1 | TRBJ2-6 | TRBV6-1 | once | CATRTGGSGANVLTF | TGTGCCACCCGAACAGGGGGCTCTGGGGCCAACGTCCTGACTTTC
. | TRBJ1-3 | TRBV9 | . | CASSVGGQVSGNTIYF | TGTGCCAGCAGCGTAGGGGGCCAGGTCTCTGGAAACACCATATATTTT
TRBD1 | TRBJ1-1 | TRBV6-5 | . | CASSSSPTGGGEAFF | TGTGCCAGCAGTTCTAGCCCGACAGGGGGCGGTGAAGCTTTCTTT
TRBD2 | TRBJ2-7 | TRBV5-1 | few | CASSLNSGGAYEQYF | TGCGCCAGCAGCTTGAATAGCGGGGGGGCCTACGAGCAGTACTTC
TRBD1 | TRBJ1-1 | TRBV7-3 | once | CASSVRDRGRSDTEAFF | TGTGCCAGCAGCGTCCGGGACAGGGGGCGAAGCGACACTGAAGCTTTCTTT
. | TRBJ2-1 | TRBV6-6 | . | CASSYNRLGNNEQFF | TGTGCCAGCAGTTACAACCGACTAGGCAACAATGAGCAGTTCTTC
. | TRBJ2-6 | TRBV4-1 | . | CASRPEGKTGSGANVLTF | TGCGCCAGCAGACCGGAGGGCAAGACAGGGTCTGGGGCCAACGTCCTGACTTTC
. | TRBJ1-4 | TRBV5-5 | few | CASSFAGRKLFF | TGTGCCAGCAGCTTCGCGGGGAGAAAACTGTTTTTT
TRBD1 | TRBJ2-3 | TRBV5-6 | . | CASSSGQNRDTQYF | TGTGCCAGCAGCTCGGGACAGAACCGAGATACGCAGTATTTT
. | TRBJ2-1 | TRBV6-5 | . | CASSYSTNNEQFF | TGTGCCAGCAGTTACTCGACTAACAATGAGCAGTTCTTC
. | TRBJ2-7 | TRBV9 | . | CASSVAVQGGEQYF | TGTGCCAGCAGCGTAGCTGTCCAGGGGGGCGAGCAGTACTTC
. | TRBJ2-7 | TRBV2 | . | CASQGGGLYEQYF | TGTGCCAGCCAAGGAGGAGGTCTGTACGAGCAGTACTTC
. | TRBJ1-2 | TRBV6-1 | . | CASSEGGERYGYTF | TGTGCCAGCAGTGAAGGAGGAGAACGCTATGGCTACACCTTC
TRBD1 | TRBJ1-5 | TRBV27 | . | CASGRDSSFSNQPQHF | TGTGCCAGCGGCCGGGACAGTTCCTTTAGCAATCAGCCCCAGCATTTT
TRBD1 | TRBJ1-1 | TRBV5-1 | . | CASSPKPTPGQGASGNTEAFF | TGCGCCAGCAGCCCAAAGCCAACCCCGGGACAGGGGGCGTCGGGGAACACTGAAGCTTTCTTT
TRBD1 | TRBJ2-5 | TRBV29-1 | . | CSVDPGTGEETQYF | TGCAGCGTCGACCCTGGGACAGGGGAAGAGACCCAGTACTTC
TRBD2 | TRBJ2-7 | TRBV7-2 | . | CASSLDGSGTPYEQYF | TGTGCCAGCAGCTTAGACGGCAGCGGGACTCCCTACGAGCAGTACTTC
. | TRBJ2-5 | TRBV5-1 | . | CASSQLEGTQYF | TGCGCCAGCAGCCAACTAGAAGGGACCCAGTACTTC
. | TRBJ2-1 | TRBV27 | medium-sized | CASSRGFVNEQFF | TGTGCCAGCAGCAGAGGTTTTGTCAATGAGCAGTTCTTC
. | TRBJ2-5 | TRBV5-1 | . | CASSLFGTKQETQYF | TGCGCCAGCAGCTTGTTCGGGACAAAACAAGAGACCCAGTACTTC
. | TRBJ2-3 | TRBV13 | . | CASSFDLGGDTQYF | TGTGCCAGCAGCTTTGACCTCGGGGGAGATACGCAGTATTTT
TRBD1 | TRBJ2-2 | TRBV18 | . | CASSLYRGNTGELFF | TGTGCCAGCTCGCTCTACAGGGGGAACACCGGGGAGCTGTTTTTT
TRBD1 | TRBJ1-2 | TRBV25-1 | . | CASSDRDRTDGYTF | TGTGCCAGCAGTGACCGGGACAGAACCGATGGCTACACCTTC
TRBD1 | TRBJ1-5 | TRBV5-8 | . | CASSLVGQGASQPQHF | TGTGCCAGCAGCTTGGTAGGACAGGGGGCTTCTCAGCCCCAGCATTTT
. | TRBJ1-2 | TRBV7-6 | . | CASSFTRGGYTF | TGTGCCAGCAGCTTCACCCGGGGTGGCTACACCTTC
. | TRBJ1-5 | TRBV5-1 | . | CASKQGGGGNQPQHF | TGCGCCAGCAAGCAGGGAGGGGGTGGCAATCAGCCCCAGCATTTT
TRBD2 | TRBJ2-7 | TRBV5-1 | . | CASSSLGGSYEQYF | TGCGCCAGCAGCTCCCTCGGCGGGAGCTACGAGCAGTACTTC
. | TRBJ1-1 | TRBV7-9 | . | CASSFGAEAFF | TGTGCCAGCAGCTTCGGGGCTGAAGCTTTCTTT
. | TRBJ1-1 | TRBV19 | . | CASSMFSGLNTEAFF | TGTGCCAGTAGTATGTTCAGCGGCCTGAACACTGAAGCTTTCTTT
. | TRBJ1-1 | TRBV19 | . | CASAPGRNTEAFF | TGTGCCAGTGCCCCGGGGAGGAACACTGAAGCTTTCTTT
. | TRBJ1-2 | TRBV5-1 | . | CASSLDRTGGYTF | TGCGCCAGCAGCCTTGACAGGACCGGCGGCTACACCTTC
. | TRBJ2-7 | TRBV11-2 | . | CASSLGGRTYEQYF | TGTGCCAGCAGCTTAGGGGGGAGGACCTACGAGCAGTACTTC
TRBD2 | TRBJ2-7 | TRBV18 | few | CASSPGTTLGEQYF | TGTGCCAGCTCACCCGGGACTACCCTCGGGGAGCAGTACTTC